Reported below is one T cell receptor beta chain. Between the trimmed V and J ends, which lost 0 bases and 7 bases, there was a span of 9 bases. The CDR3 sequence is 13 residues long. Per germline, CDR1 LGHNA and CDR2 YSLEER. This entry is derived from a study of blood T cell repertoires in COVID-19. Study at large: COVID-19 samples from acute and convalescent phases originated in the United States, Italy and Spain. Sample material is recorded as cDNA or gDNA derived from T cells, B-cell-depleted T cells, or PBMCs.

The method was immunoSEQ multiplex PCR; TCRdb's version includes in-frame clones alone and lacks a portion of them. The sample lists 110,000 to 150,000 clones, 80% to 90% occurring once. Sequencing was done on a sample of peripheral blood. The TCR originated in a man aged 60-69 years with active or convalescent COVID-19. The chain links TRBV4-3 to TRBJ1-1; D possibly corresponds to TRBD1 (5 bases). CDR3 sequence reads: CASSQDREDEAFF. The CDR3 nucleotides are TGCGCCAGCAGCCAAGACAGGGAGGATGAAGCTTTCTTT.